This T cell receptor (beta chain) was profiled in a study of T cell repertoires in cytomegalovirus infection. Study information: Selected CMV epitopes included recently identified HLA-C-restricted ones as well as well-studied HLA-B-restricted ones. Public signatures in TCR beta pointed to CMV infection and matching HLA type.

MiXCR, applied by TCRdb to the reads, yields one record per CDR3 protein. Here the sample spans 300,000 to 400,000 distinct CDR3 sequences, around 25% being singletons. This clonotype was seen a handful of times. The antigen is unknown. Points from the study as a whole: The cumulative frequency of public TCR beta families distinguished individuals who carried CMV together with the relevant HLA. Dominating the ex vivo response were TCR beta clonotypes that were CMV-specific and HLA-C-restricted.

Germline assignment: CDR1 LGHDT and CDR2 YNNKEL (reference sequence). V was pared by 4 bases and J by 5 bases, with 21 bases between. This CDR3 is 16 amino acids long. The receptor's source is a human donor in good health (CMV status not recorded). Some clones in this sample may be carry-over from other donors' samples. The chain combines TRBV3-1 with TRBJ2-7; the D gene could be TRBD1 or TRBD2 (6 bases each). The specimen comprised cultured PBMCs, sampled from culture after CMV antigen stimulation. CDR3 in amino acids: CASSLPSRGRNNEQYF. The DNA of the CDR3 is TGTGCCAGCAGCCTACCAAGCCGGGGGCGCAACAACGAGCAGTACTTC.